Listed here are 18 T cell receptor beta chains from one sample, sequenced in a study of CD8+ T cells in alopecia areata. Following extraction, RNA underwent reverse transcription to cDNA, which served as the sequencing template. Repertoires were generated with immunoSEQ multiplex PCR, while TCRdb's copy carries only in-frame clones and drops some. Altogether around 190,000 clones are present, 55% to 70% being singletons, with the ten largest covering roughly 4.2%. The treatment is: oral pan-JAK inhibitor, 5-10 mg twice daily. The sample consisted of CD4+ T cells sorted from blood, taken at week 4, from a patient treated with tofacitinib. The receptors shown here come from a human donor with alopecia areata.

CDR3 sequence reads: CASSQSQETQYF. The CDR3 DNA follows: TGTGCCAGCAGCCAGTCCCAAGAGACCCAGTACTTC. V and J are TRBV7-2 and TRBJ2-5, with D unresolved. The CDR3 sequence is 12 residues long. Germline V gene sequence: CDR1 SGHTA, CDR2 FQGNSA. The V gene lost 5 bases and the J gene lost 1 base, with 5 bases spanning the gap. The variable domain in full, with the rest retrieved from reference TRBV7-2 and TRBJ2-5, is GAGVSQSPSNKVTEKGKDVELRCDPISGHTALYWYRQSLGQGLEFLIYFQGNSAPDKSGLPSDRFSAERTGGSVSTLTIQRTQQEDSAVYLCASSQSQETQYFGPGTRLLVL.

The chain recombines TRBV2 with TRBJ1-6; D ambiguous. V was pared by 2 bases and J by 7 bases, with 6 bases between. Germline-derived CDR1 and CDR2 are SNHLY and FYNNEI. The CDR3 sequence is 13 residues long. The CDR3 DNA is TGTGCCAGCAGTGAAATCCCCAATTCACCCCTCCACTTT. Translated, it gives CASSEIPNSPLHF.

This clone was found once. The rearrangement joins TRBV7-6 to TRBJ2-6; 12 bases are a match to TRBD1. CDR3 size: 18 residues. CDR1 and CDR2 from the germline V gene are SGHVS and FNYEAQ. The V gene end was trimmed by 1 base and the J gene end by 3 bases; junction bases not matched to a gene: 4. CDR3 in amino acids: CASSLVGQGARGANVLTF. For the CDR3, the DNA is TGTGCCAGCAGCTTAGTGGGACAGGGGGCGCGTGGGGCCAACGTCCTGACTTTC.

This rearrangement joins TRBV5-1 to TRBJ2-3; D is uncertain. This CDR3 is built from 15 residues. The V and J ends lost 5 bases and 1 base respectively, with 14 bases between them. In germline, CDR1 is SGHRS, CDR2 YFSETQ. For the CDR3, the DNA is TGCGCCAGCAGACCTCAAGGAGCCCGCACAGATACGCAGTATTTT. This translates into CASRPQGARTDTQYF. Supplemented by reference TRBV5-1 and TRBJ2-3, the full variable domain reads KAGVTQTPRYLIKTRGQQVTLSCSPISGHRSVSWYQQTPGQGLQFLFEYFSETQRNKGNFPGRFSGRQFSNSRSEMNVSTLELGDSALYLCASRPQGARTDTQYFGPGTRLTVL.

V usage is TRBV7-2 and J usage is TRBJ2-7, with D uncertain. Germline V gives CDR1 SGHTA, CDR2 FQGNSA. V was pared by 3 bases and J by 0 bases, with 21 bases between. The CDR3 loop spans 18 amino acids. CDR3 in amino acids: CASSLPRLPSTISYEQYF. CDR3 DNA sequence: TGTGCCAGCAGCTTGCCCCGCCTTCCCAGTACGATCTCCTACGAGCAGTACTTC.

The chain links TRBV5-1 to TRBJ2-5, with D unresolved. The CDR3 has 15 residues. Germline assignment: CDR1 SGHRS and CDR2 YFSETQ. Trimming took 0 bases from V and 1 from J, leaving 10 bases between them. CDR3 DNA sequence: TGCGCCAGCAGCTTGGTTGGCCCCAGCCAAGAGACCCAGTACTTC. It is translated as CASSLVGPSQETQYF.

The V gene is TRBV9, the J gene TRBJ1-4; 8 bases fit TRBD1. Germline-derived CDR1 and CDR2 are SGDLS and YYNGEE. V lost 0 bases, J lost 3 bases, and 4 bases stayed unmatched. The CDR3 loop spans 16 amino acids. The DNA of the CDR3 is TGTGCCAGCAGCGTAGCAGGGGGCGCAGCTAATGAAAAACTGTTTTTT. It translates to CASSVAGGAANEKLFF.

CDR3 nucleotides: TGTGCCAGCAGCACGAATTATGGCTACACCTTC. Its protein product is CASSTNYGYTF. The chain is built from TRBV25-1 and TRBJ1-2; D unclear. CDR1 MGHDK and CDR2 SYGVNS come from the germline V gene. V was trimmed by 6 bases and J by 5 bases, leaving 7 bases between them. The CDR3 extends over 11 amino acids.

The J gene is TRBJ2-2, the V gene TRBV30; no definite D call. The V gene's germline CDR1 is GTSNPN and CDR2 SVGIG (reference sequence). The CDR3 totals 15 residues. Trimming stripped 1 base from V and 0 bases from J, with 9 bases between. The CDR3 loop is CAWSELVANTGELFF. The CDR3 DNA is TGTGCCTGGAGTGAATTAGTCGCGAACACCGGGGAGCTGTTTTTT.

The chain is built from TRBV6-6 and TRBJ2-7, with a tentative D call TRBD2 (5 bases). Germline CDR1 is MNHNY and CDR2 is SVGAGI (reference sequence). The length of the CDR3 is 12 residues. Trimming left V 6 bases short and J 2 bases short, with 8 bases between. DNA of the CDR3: TGTGCCAGCAGCGACTACACCTACGAGCAGTACTTC. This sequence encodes CASSDYTYEQYF.

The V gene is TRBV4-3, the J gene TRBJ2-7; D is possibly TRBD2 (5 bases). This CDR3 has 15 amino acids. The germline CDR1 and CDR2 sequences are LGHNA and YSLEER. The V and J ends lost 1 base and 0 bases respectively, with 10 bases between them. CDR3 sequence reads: CASSQVREISYEQYF. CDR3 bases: TGCGCCAGCAGCCAAGTTAGGGAGATCTCCTACGAGCAGTACTTC.

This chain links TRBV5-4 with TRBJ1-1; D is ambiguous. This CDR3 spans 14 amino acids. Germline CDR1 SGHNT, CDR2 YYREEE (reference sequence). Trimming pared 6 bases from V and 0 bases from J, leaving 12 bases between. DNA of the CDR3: TGTGCCAGCAACCCATCAACACTGAACACTGAAGCTTTCTTT. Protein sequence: CASNPSTLNTEAFF.

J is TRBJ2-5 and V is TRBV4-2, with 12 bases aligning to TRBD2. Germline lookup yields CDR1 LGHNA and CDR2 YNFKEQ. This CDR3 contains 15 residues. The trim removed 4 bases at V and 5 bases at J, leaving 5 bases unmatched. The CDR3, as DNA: TGTGCCAGCAGCCGCGTAACTAGCGGGGGGGAGACCCAGTACTTC. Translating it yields CASSRVTSGGETQYF.

DNA for the CDR3: TGTGCCAGCAGCGTACAGGGAGGGCAGCCCCAGCATTTT. Encoded protein: CASSVQGGQPQHF. The chain uses TRBV7-8 and TRBJ1-5, with D possibly being TRBD1 (6 bases). CDR3 size: 13 residues. Deletions cut 5 bases from V and 7 bases from J, with 12 bases between. Germline V lookup: CDR1 SGHVS, CDR2 FQNEAQ.

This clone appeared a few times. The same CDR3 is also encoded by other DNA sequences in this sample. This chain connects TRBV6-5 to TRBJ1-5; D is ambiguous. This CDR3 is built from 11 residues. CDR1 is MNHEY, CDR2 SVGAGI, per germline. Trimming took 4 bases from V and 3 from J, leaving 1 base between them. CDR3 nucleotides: TGTGCCAGCAGTTCCAATCAGCCCCAGCATTTT. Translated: CASSSNQPQHF.

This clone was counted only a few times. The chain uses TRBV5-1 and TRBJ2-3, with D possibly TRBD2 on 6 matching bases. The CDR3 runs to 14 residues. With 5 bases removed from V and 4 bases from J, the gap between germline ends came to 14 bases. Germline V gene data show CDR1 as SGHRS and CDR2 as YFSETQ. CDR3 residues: CASSRVGLPDTQYF. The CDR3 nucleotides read TGCGCCAGCAGTCGCGTGGGACTTCCAGATACGCAGTATTTT.

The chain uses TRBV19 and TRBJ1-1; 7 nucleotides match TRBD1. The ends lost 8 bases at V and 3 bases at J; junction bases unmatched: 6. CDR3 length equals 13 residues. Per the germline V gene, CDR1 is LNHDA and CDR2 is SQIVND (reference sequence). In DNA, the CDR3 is TGTGCCAGTCTGGACAGGCTCGACACTGAAGCTTTCTTT. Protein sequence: CASLDRLDTEAFF.

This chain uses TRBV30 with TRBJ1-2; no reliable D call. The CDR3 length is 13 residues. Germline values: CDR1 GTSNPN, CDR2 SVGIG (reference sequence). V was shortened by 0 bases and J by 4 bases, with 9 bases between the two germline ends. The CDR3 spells CAWSVGRSYGYTF. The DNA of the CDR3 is TGTGCCTGGAGTGTAGGCAGGAGCTATGGCTACACCTTC.